One and the same sample provided the 3 T cell receptor beta chains below, sequenced in a study of T cell responses to AZD1222 COVID-19 vaccine. The method was immunoSEQ multiplex PCR; TCRdb's version includes in-frame clones alone and lacks a portion of them. The sample has around 120,000 clones; 88% are singletons. This specimen consisted of peripheral blood, obtained on day 0 of AZD1222 vaccination. Receptors were obtained from an adult in good health.

For this clone: The sample has other DNA sequences that encode this CDR3 too. This rearrangement joins TRBV19 to TRBJ1-4, with D unclear. The CDR3 totals 15 residues. Per germline, CDR1 LNHDA and CDR2 SQIVND (reference sequence). V gave up 3 bases and J gave up 0 bases, with 8 bases separating them. CDR3 coding DNA: TGTGCCAGTAGTATTCCGGGTGCAACTAATGAAAAACTGTTTTTT. Translating it yields CASSIPGATNEKLFF.

The chain combines TRBV27 with TRBJ2-2; D gene unclear. Trimming took off 4 bases at V and 5 bases at J, with 11 bases between the two ends. Germline CDR1 and CDR2: MNHEY and SMNVEV (reference sequence). CDR3 length: 14 amino acids. The CDR3 DNA follows: TGTGCCAGCAGTTCCCCCCGTCGGACCGGGGAGCTGTTTTTT. It specifies CASSSPRRTGELFF.

The rearrangement links TRBV12-1 to TRBJ1-5; the tabulated D call, TRBD1, remains unverified against the DNA. TRBV12-1 is assigned pseudogene status. This CDR3 region has 13 residues. The CDR3 nucleotides are TGTGCCAGCACCCAGACAGGGAGTCAGCCCCAGCATTTT. Protein: CASTQTGSQPQHF.